Below, 8 T cell receptor beta chains from the same sample are listed, as sequenced in a study of T-cell memory formation after mild COVID-19. From the 5' RACE reads, TCRdb called clonotypes with MiXCR, one entry per CDR3 protein. The sample carries approximately 270,000 distinct CDR3 sequences, around 15% recorded once. The sample taken for sequencing was PBMCs or a T cell subset sorted from them (not recorded which). Receptors originate from a young man who had mild COVID-19 (a few samples of this study predate the infection). Cell type and time point are not known.

This clonotype was counted at least ten times. The rearrangement links TRBV7-9 to TRBJ1-2; D is undetermined. In germline, CDR1 is SEHNR, CDR2 FQNEAQ (reference sequence). The CDR3 is 13 residues long. V was cut by 1 base and J by 3 bases, with 6 bases left in between. The CDR3 sequence: CASSLEGDYGYTF. The CDR3 region has the DNA TGTGCCAGCAGCTTAGAGGGCGACTATGGCTACACCTTC.

This clonotype was seen only a few times. The rearrangement links TRBV4-3 to TRBJ2-1; D might be TRBD2 (5 bases). Germline V gene lookup returns CDR1 LGHNA and CDR2 YSLEER. Deletions cut 0 bases from V and 1 base from J, with 7 bases between. This CDR3 spans 15 amino acids. DNA for the CDR3: TGCGCCAGCAGCCAAGATACTAGTTCCTACAATGAGCAGTTCTTC. As protein: CASSQDTSSYNEQFF.

This CDR3 reads CASSLGGVNEQFF. The CDR3 DNA sequence: TGTGCCAGCAGCTTGGGGGGGGTTAATGAGCAGTTCTTC. The chain recombines TRBV7-9 with TRBJ2-1, with 7 bases lining up with TRBD2. J was trimmed by 7 bases and V by 3 bases; bases with no gene match: 3. The CDR3 sequence is 13 residues long. Germline V lookup: CDR1 SEHNR, CDR2 FQNEAQ (reference sequence).

This clonotype showed up just a few times. The V call is TRBV14, the J call TRBJ2-6; 8 nucleotides match TRBD1. The junction had 6 bases not matched to a gene; V was cut back by 4 bases and J by 1 base. Germline values: CDR1 SGHDN, CDR2 FVKESK. There are 17 residues in the CDR3. CDR3 DNA: TGTGCCAGCAGCCCAGGACAGGGAAGGTCTGGGGCCAACGTCCTGACTTTC. Its protein product is CASSPGQGRSGANVLTF. Complete variable domain (other parts from reference TRBV14 and TRBJ2-6): EAGVTQFPSHSVIEKGQTVTLRCDPISGHDNLYWYRRVMGKEIKFLLHFVKESKQDESGMPNNRFLAERTGGTYSTLKVQPAELEDSGVYFCASSPGQGRSGANVLTFGAGSRLTVL.

This clonotype showed up just a few times. The chain joins TRBV6-4 to TRBJ2-1, with D possibly matching TRBD2 (5 bases). Germline V gene lookup returns CDR1 MRHNA and CDR2 SNTAGT. The CDR3 loop spans 18 amino acids. Trimming cost V 7 bases and J 0 bases, with 22 bases left between them. CDR3 nucleotides: TGTGCCAGCACCGGATTAGGAGCGGTCCTGAGCTCCTACAATGAGCAGTTCTTC. Residues: CASTGLGAVLSSYNEQFF.

The V gene is TRBV7-2, the J gene TRBJ1-1; D call uncertain. The germline V gene encodes CDR1 SGHTA and CDR2 FQGNSA. Trimming removed 2 bases from V and 4 bases from J, with 14 bases in between. CDR3 length equals 15 residues. CDR3 amino acids: CASSLFGQRGTEAFF. CDR3 nucleotide sequence: TGTGCCAGCAGCTTATTTGGTCAGCGAGGCACTGAAGCTTTCTTT.

This clonotype was observed a handful of times. This chain links TRBV5-6 with TRBJ2-3, with 10 bases fitting TRBD1. Germline assignment: CDR1 SGHDT and CDR2 YYEEEE. With V trimmed by 2 bases and J by 7 bases, 4 bases remained unmatched. The CDR3 sequence is 14 residues long. The CDR3 here is CASSFRTGGNTQYF. The CDR3 DNA is TGTGCCAGCAGCTTCCGGACAGGGGGAAATACGCAGTATTTT.

This chain links TRBV7-2 with TRBJ2-7; TRBD2 aligns across 9 bases. V was clipped by 5 bases and J by 0 bases; unmatched bases: 5. The CDR3 runs to 15 residues. CDR1 is SGHTA, CDR2 FQGNSA, per germline. CDR3 sequence: CASSQLAGSSYEQYF. CDR3 nucleotide sequence: TGTGCCAGCAGCCAGCTAGCGGGGAGCTCCTACGAGCAGTACTTC.